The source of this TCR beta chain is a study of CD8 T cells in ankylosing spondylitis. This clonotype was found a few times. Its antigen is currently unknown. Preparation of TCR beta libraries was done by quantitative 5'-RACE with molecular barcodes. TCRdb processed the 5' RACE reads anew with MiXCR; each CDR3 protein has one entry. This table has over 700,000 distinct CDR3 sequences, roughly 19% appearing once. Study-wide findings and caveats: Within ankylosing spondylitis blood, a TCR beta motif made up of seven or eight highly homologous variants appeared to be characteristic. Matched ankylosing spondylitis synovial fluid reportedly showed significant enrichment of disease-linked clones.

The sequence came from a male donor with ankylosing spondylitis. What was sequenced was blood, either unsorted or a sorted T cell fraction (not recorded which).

CDR3 DNA sequence: TGTGCCAGCCTCCAAAGCGGGAGCACCGGGGAGCTGTTTTTT. The encoded protein is CASLQSGSTGELFF. V gene TRBV27 combines with J gene TRBJ2-2, with TRBD2 matching over 8 bases. V gave up 8 bases and J gave up 4 bases; unmatched junction bases: 6. CDR3 length: 14 residues. Germline V CDR1 and CDR2: MNHEY, SMNVEV (reference sequence).